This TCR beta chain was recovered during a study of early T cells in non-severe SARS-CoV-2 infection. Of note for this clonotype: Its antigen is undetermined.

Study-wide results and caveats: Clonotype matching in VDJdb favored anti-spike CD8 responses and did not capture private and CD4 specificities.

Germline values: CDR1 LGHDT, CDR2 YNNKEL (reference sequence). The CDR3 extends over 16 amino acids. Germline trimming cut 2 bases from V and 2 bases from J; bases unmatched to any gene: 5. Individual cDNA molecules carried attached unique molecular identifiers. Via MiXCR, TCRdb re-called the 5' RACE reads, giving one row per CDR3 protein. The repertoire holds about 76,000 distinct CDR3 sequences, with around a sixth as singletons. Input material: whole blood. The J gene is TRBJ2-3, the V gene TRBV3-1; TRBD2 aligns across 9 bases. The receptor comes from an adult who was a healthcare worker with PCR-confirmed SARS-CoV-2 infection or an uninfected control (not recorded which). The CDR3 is CASSQLRGGATDTQYF. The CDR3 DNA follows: TGTGCCAGCAGCCAACTTCGCGGGGGGGCCACAGATACGCAGTATTTT.